This T cell receptor (beta chain) appears in the sequencing data of a study of blood T cells in healthy people across ages. The second PCR ran roughly 6 to 11 cycles with a sample-barcoded 5' primer and J-beta primers. TCRdb used MiXCR to reprocess the 5' RACE reads, holding one entry per CDR3 protein. The table lists about 1.1 million distinct CDR3 sequences, roughly two fifths of them singletons. This TCR came from a man aged 18 to 29 in good health. The sequenced material came from blood.

CDR3 in amino acids: CSGTSKSYEQYF. Here the CDR3 DNA reads TGCAGTGGGACTAGCAAGTCGTACGAGCAGTACTTC. V and J are TRBV20-1 and TRBJ2-7, with 8 bases that match TRBD2. The CDR3 is 12 residues long. The J segment lost 4 bases and the V segment lost 7 bases, leaving 6 bases of the junction unmatched. From germline, CDR1 is DFQATT and CDR2 SNEGSKA (reference sequence).